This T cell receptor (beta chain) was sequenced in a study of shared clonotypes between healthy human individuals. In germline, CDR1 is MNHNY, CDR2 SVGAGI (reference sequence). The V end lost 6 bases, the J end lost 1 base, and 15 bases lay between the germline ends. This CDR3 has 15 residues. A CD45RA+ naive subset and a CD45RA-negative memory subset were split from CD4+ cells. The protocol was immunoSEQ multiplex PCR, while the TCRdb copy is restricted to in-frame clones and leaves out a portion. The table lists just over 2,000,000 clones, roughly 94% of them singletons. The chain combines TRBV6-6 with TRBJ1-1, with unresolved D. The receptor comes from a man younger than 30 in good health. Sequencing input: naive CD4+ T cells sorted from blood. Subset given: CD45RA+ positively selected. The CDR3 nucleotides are TGTGCCAGCAGCGTTGGCCCCGCCCGGAACACTGAAGCTTTCTTT. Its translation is CASSVGPARNTEAFF.